This T cell receptor (beta chain) was captured in a study of cytomegalovirus exposure and HLA in healthy donors. The CDR3 is made up of 16 amino acids. Germline assignment: CDR1 SEHNR and CDR2 FQNEAQ (reference sequence). With 5 bases clipped from V and 7 bases from J, the junction kept 13 bases outside the gene matches. Researchers ran the PCR with 60 Vbeta and 13 Jbeta primers. TCRdb keeps only in-frame clones here, not all; method: immunoSEQ multiplex PCR. The data hold 250,000 to 350,000 clones, with 86% observed a single time. This sequence originates from a man in his forties in good health and CMV-seropositive. The sequencing sample was made of PBMCs. This sequence joins TRBV7-9 and TRBJ2-2; 7 bases fit TRBD2. CDR3 amino acids: CASSPRGGSRIGELFF. The CDR3 bases are TGTGCCAGCAGCCCCCGCGGCGGGAGTAGGATCGGGGAGCTGTTTTTT.